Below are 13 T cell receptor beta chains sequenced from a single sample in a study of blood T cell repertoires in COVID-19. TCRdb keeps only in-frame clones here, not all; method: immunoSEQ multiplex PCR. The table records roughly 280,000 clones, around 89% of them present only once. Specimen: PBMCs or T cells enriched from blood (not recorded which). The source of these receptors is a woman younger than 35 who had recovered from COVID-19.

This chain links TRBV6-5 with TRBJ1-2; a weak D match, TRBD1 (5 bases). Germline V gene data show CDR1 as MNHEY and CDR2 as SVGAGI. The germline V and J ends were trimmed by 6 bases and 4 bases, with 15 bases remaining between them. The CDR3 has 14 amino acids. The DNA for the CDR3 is TGTGCCAGCAGGCCAGGGAAGGTGAGCTATGGCTACACCTTC. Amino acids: CASRPGKVSYGYTF.

CDR3 in amino acids: CASSPSGLSSYEQYF. Here the CDR3 DNA reads TGTGCCAGCTCACCATCGGGACTAAGCTCCTACGAGCAGTACTTC. The chain has TRBV18 and TRBJ2-7; TRBD2 matches at 7 bases. The germline V gene encodes CDR1 KGHSH and CDR2 LQKENI. Germline trimming cut 2 bases from V and 0 bases from J; bases unmatched to any gene: 4. The CDR3 covers 15 residues.

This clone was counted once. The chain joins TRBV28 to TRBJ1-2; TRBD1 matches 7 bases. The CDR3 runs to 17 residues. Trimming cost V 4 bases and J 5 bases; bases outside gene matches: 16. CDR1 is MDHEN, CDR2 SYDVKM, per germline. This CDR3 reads CASSSPAGGLTGYGYTF. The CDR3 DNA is TGTGCCAGCAGTTCTCCGGCAGGGGGACTCACCGGATATGGCTACACCTTC.

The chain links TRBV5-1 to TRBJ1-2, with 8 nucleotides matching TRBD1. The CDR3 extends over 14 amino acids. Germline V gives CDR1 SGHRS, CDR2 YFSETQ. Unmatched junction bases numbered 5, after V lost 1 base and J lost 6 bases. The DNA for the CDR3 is TGCGCCAGCAGCTTGAACTCGGACAGGGATGGCTACACCTTC. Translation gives CASSLNSDRDGYTF.

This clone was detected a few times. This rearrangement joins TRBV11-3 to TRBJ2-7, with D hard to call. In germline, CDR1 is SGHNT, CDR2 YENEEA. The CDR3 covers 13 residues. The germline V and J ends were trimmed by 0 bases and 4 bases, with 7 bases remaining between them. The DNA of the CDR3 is TGTGCCAGCAGCTTAGACAGGCTGTACGAGCAGTACTTC. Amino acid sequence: CASSLDRLYEQYF.

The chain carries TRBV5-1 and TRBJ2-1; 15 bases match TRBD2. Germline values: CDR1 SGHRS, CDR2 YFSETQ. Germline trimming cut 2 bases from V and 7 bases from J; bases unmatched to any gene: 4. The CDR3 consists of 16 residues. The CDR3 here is CASSLGLAGGQNEQFF. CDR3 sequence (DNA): TGCGCCAGCAGCTTAGGACTAGCGGGGGGGCAGAATGAGCAGTTCTTC.

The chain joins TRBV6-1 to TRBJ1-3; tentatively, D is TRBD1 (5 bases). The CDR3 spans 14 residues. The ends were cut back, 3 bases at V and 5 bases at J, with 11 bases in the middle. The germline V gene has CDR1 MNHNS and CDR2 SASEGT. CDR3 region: CASSDTRERNTIYF. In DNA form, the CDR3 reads TGTGCCAGCAGTGATACCAGGGAAAGAAACACCATATATTTT.

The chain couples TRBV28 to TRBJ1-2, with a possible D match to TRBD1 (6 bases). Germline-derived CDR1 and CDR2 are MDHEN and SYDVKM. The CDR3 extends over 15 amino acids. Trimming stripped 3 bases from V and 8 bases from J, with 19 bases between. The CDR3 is CASSFPGGLREGYTF. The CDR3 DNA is TGTGCCAGCAGTTTCCCGGGGGGGCTAAGGGAGGGCTACACCTTC.

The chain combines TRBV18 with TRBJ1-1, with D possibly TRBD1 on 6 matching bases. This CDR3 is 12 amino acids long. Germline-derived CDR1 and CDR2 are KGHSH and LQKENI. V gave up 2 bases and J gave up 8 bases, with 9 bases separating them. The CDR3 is CASSPKGGEAFF. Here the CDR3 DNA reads TGTGCCAGCTCACCAAAAGGGGGAGAAGCTTTCTTT.

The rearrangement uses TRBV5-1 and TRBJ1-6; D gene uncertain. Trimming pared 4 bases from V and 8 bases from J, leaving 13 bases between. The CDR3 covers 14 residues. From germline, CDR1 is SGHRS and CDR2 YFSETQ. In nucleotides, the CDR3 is TGCGCCAGCAGCCGACTTGGAGTTGATTCACCCCTCCACTTT. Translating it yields CASSRLGVDSPLHF.

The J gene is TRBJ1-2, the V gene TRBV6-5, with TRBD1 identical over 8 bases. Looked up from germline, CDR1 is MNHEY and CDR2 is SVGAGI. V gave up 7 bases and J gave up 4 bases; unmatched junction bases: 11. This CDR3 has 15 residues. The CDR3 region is CASNRPGQELYGYTF. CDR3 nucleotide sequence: TGTGCCAGCAATCGTCCGGGACAGGAACTCTATGGCTACACCTTC.

The CDR3 nucleotides read TGTGCCATACGGGACTCGCACCACACAGATACGCAGTATTTT. Protein sequence: CAIRDSHHTDTQYF. The rearrangement uses TRBV10-3 and TRBJ2-3; D possibly corresponds to TRBD2 (6 bases). In germline, CDR1 is ENHRY, CDR2 SYGVKD. Between the trimmed V and J ends, which lost 9 bases and 2 bases, there was a span of 15 bases. The CDR3 spans 14 residues.

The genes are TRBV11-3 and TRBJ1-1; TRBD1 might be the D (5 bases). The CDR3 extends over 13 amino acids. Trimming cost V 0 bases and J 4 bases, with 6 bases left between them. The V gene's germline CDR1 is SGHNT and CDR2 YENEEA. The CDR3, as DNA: TGTGCCAGCAGCTTAGAAGGGGCCACTGAAGCTTTCTTT. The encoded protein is CASSLEGATEAFF. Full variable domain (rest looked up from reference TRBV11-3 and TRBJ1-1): EAGVVQSPRYKIIEKKQPVAFWCNPISGHNTLYWYLQNLGQGPELLIRYENEEAVDDSQLPKDRFSAERLKGVDSTLKIQPAELGDSAVYLCASSLEGATEAFFGQGTRLTVV.